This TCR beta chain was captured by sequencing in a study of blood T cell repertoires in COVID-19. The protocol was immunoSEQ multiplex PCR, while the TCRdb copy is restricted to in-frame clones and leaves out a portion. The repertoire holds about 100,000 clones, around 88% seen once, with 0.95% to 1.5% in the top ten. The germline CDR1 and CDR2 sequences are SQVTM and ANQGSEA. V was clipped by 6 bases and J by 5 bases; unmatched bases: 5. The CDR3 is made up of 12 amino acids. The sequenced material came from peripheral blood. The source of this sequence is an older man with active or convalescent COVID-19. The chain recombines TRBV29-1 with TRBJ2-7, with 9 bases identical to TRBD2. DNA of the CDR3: TGCAGCGTATCCAGCGGGAGGCACGAGCAGTACTTC. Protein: CSVSSGRHEQYF.